The source of this TCR beta chain is a study of blood T cell repertoires in COVID-19. Study overall: The United States, Italy and Spain provided the acute and convalescent COVID-19 samples.

The table came from immunoSEQ multiplex PCR; TCRdb's copy has only in-frame clones and leaves some out. The sample shows 300,000 to 400,000 clones, approximately 86% of them seen only once. The CDR3 extends over 14 amino acids. Germline V gene lookup returns CDR1 LNHDA and CDR2 SQIVND (reference sequence). The junction had 5 bases not matched to a gene; V was cut back by 5 bases and J by 4 bases. The TCR comes from a woman between 55 and 75 years old with COVID-19, enrolled during active disease. The sequencing input was peripheral blood. The rearrangement links TRBV19 to TRBJ1-2, with 9 bases that match TRBD1. The chain's CDR3 is CASSRDRVFYGYTF. The CDR3 DNA is TGTGCCAGTAGTCGGGACAGGGTGTTCTATGGCTACACCTTC.